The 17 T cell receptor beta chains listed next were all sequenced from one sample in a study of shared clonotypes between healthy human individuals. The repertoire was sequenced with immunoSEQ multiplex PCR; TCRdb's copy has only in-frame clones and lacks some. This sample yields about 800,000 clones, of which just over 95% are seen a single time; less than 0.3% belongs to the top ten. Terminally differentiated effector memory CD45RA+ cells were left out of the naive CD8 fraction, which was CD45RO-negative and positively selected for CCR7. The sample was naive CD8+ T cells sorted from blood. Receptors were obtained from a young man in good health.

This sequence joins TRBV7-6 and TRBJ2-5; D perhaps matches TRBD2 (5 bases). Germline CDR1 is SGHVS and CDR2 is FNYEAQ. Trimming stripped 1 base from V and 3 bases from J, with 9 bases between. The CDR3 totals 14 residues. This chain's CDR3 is CASSLGLAEETQYF. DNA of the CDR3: TGTGCCAGCAGCTTAGGGCTAGCAGAAGAGACCCAGTACTTC.

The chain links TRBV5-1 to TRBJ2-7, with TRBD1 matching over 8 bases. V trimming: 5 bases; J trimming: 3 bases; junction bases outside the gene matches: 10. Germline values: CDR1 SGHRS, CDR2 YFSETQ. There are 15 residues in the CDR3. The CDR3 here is CASRATPGTGYEQYF. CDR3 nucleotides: TGCGCCAGCAGAGCGACCCCCGGGACAGGCTACGAGCAGTACTTC.

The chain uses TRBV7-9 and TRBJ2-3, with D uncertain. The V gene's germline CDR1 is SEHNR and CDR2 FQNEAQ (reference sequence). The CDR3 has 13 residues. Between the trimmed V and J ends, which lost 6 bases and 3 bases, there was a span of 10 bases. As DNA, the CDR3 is TGTGCCAGCAGTTCAACTCAAACAGATACGCAGTATTTT. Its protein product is CASSSTQTDTQYF.

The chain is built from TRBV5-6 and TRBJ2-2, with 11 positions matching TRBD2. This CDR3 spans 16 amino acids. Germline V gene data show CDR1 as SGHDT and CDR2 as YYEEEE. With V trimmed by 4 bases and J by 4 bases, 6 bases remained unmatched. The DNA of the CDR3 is TGTGCCAGCAGCCCTACTAGCGGGAGCGCCACCGGGGAGCTGTTTTTT. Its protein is CASSPTSGSATGELFF.

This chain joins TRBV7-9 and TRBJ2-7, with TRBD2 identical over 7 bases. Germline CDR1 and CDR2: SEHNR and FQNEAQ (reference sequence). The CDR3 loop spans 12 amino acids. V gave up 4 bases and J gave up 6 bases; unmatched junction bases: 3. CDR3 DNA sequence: TGTGCCAGCAGCTGGCGCGGGGGCGAGCAGTACTTC. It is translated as CASSWRGGEQYF.

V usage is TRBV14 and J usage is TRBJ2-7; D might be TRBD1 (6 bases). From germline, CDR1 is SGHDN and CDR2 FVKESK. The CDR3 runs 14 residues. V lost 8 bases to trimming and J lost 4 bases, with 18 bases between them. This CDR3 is CASAPGQGIYEQYF. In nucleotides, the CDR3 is TGTGCCAGCGCTCCGGGACAAGGCATATACGAGCAGTACTTC.

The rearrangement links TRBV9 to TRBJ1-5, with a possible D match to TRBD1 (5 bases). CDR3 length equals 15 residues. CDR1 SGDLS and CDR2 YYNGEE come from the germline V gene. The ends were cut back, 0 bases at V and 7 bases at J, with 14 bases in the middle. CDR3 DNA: TGTGCCAGCAGCGTAGATCAGGGAACGGGACAGCCCCAGCATTTT. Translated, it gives CASSVDQGTGQPQHF.

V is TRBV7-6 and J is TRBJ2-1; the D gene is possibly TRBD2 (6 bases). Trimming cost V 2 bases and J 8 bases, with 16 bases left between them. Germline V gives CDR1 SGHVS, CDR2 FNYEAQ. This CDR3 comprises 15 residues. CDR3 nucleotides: TGTGCCAGCAGCTTATTCGTGGGGTCGGGAGATGAGCAGTTCTTC. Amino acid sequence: CASSLFVGSGDEQFF.

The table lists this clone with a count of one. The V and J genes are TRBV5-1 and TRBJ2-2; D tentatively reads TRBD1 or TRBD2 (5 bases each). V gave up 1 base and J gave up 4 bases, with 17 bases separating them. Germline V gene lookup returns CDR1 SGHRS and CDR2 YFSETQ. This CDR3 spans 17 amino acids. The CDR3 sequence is CASSLPPGTSLTGELFF. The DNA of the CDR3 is TGCGCCAGCAGCTTGCCACCCGGGACCAGTCTCACCGGGGAGCTGTTTTTT.

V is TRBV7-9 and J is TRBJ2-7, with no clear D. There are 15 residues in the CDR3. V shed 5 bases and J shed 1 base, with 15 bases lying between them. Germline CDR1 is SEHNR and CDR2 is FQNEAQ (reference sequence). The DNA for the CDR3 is TGTGCCAGCAGCGATCTAACCGGCAGATCCTACGAGCAGTACTTC. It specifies CASSDLTGRSYEQYF.

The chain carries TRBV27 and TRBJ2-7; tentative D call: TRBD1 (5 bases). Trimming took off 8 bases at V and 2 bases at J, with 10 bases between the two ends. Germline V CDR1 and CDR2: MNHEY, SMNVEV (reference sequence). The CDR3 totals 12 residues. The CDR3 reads CASSDSAYEQYF. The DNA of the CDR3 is TGTGCCAGCTCTGACAGTGCCTACGAGCAGTACTTC.

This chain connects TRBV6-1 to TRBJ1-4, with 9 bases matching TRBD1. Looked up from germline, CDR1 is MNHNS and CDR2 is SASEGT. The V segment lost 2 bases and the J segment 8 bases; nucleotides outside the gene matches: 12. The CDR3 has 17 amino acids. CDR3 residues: CASSENLRDRDGEKLFF. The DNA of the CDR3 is TGTGCCAGCAGTGAAAACCTACGGGACAGGGACGGCGAAAAACTGTTTTTT.

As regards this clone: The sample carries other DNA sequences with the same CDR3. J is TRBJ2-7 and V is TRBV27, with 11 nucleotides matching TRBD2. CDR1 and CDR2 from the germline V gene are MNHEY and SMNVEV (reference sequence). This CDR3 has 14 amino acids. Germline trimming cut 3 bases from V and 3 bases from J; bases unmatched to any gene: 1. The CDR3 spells CASSLGLAVYEQYF. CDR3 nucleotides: TGTGCCAGCAGTTTGGGACTAGCGGTCTACGAGCAGTACTTC.

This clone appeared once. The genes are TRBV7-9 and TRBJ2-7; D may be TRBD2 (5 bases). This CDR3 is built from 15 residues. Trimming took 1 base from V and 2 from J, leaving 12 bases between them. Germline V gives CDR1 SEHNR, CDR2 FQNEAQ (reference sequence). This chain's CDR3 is CASSLVSAGTYEQYF. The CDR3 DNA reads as TGTGCCAGCAGCTTAGTGTCAGCCGGGACCTACGAGCAGTACTTC.

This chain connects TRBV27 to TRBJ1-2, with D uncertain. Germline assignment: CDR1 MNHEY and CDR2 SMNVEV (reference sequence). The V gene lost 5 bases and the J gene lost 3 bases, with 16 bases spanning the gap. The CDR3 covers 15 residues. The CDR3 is CASSPLPGTDYGYTF. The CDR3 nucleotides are TGTGCCAGCAGTCCCCTCCCGGGAACCGACTATGGCTACACCTTC.

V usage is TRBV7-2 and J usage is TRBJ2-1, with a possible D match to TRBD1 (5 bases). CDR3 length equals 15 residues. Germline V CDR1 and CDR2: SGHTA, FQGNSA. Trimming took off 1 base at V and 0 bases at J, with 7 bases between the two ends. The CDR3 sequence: CASSLGQGSYNEQFF. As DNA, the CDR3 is TGTGCCAGCAGCTTAGGGCAGGGCTCCTACAATGAGCAGTTCTTC.

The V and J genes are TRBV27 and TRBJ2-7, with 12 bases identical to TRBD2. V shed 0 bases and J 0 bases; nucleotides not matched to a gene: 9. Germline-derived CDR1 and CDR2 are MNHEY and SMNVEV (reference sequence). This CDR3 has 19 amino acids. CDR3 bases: TGTGCCAGCAGTTTATCCGTACCCGGGACTAGCGGGTCCTCCTACGAGCAGTACTTC. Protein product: CASSLSVPGTSGSSYEQYF.